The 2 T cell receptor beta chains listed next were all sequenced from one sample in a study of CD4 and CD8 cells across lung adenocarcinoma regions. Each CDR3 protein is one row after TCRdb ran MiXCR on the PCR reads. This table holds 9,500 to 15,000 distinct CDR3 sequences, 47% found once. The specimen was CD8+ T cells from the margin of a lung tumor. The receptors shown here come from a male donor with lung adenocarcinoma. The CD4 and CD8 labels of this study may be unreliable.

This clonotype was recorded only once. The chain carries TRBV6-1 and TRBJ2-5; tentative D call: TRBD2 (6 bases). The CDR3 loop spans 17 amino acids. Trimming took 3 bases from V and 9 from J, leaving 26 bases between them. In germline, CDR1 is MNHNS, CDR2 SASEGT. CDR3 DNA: TGTGCCAGCAGTGAGGCGCTCGGGAGACGTGCGCAAGATTCCCAGTACTTC. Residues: CASSEALGRRAQDSQYF.

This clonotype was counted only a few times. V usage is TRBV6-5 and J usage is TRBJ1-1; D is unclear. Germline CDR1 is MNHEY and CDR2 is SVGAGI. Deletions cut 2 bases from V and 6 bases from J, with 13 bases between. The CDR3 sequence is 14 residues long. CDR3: CASSYRWQLAEAFF. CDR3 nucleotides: TGTGCCAGCAGTTACCGATGGCAGCTCGCTGAAGCTTTCTTT.